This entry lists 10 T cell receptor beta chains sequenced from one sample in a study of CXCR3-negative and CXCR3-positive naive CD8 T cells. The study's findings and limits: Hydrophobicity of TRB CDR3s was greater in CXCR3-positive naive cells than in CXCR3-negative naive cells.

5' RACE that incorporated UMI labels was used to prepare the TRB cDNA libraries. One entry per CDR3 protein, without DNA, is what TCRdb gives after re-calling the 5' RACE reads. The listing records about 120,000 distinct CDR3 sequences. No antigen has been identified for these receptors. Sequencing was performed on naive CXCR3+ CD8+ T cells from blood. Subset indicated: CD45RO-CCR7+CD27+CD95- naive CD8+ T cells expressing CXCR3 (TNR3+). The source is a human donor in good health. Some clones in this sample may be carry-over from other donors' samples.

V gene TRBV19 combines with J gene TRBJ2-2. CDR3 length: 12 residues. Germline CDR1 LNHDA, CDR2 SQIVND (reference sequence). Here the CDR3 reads CATTEGTGELFF.

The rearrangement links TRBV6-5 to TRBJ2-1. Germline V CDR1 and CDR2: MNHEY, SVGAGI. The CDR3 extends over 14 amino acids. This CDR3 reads CASSYSGSYNEQFF.

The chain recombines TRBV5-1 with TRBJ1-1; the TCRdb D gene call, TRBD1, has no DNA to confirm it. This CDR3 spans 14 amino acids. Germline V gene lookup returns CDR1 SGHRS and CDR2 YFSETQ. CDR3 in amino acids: CASSLVRGDTEAFF.

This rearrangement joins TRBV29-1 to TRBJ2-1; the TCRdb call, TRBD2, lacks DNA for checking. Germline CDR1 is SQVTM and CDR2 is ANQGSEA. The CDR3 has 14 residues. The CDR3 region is CSVQGLVTYNEQFF.

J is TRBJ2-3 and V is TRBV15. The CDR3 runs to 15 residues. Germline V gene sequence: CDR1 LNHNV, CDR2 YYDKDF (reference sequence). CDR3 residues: CATSRANQATDTQYF.

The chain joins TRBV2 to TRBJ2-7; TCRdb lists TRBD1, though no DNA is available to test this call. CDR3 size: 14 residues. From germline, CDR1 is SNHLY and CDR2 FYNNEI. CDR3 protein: CASRMTGGPYEQYF.

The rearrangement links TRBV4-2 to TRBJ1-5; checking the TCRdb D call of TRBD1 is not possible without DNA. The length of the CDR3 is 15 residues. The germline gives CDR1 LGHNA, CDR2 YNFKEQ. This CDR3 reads CASSQDSGASQPQHF.

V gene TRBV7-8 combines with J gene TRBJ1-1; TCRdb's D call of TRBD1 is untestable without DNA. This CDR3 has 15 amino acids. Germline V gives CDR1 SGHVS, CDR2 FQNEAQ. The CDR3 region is CAGSFDRVGDTEAFF. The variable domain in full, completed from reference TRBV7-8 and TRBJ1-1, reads GAGVSQSPRYKVAKRGQDVALRCDPISGHVSLFWYQQALGQGPEFLTYFQNEAQLDKSGLPSDRFFAERPEGSVSTLKIQRTQQEDSAVYLCAGSFDRVGDTEAFFGQGTRLTVV.

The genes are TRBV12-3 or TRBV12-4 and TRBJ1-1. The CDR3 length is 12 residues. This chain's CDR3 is CASSLRGLEAFF.

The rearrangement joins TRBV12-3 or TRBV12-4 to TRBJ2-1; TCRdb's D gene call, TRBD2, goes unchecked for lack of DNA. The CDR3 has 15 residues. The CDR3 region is CASSPGTRQGNEQFF.